Shown below are 14 T cell receptor beta chains from a single sample sequenced in a study of CD8+CD57+ T cells in acquired aplastic anemia. Patients chosen for sequencing had CD8+CD57+ cells that had expanded, as shown by flow cytometry. TCR beta VDJ and CDR3 profiles were obtained from a genomic DNA template. TCRdb re-called the reads through MiXCR, storing one row per CDR3 protein. The table records about half a million distinct CDR3 sequences, about a third of them present only once. The sequencing input was sorted CD4+, CD8+, or CD8+CD57+ T cells (not recorded which) from PBMCs. The receptors stem from a human donor with aplastic anemia.

The genes are TRBV29-1 and TRBJ2-5; 9 bases fit TRBD2. The V gene's germline CDR1 is SQVTM and CDR2 ANQGSEA. The CDR3 covers 12 residues. CDR3 amino acids: CSVSGGTETQYF. The CDR3 bases are TGCAGTGTTAGCGGGGGTACGGAGACCCAGTACTTC.

This rearrangement joins TRBV4-1 to TRBJ1-2, with D possibly being TRBD1 (5 bases). V lost 4 bases and J lost 4, with 19 bases in between. The CDR3 sequence is 16 residues long. Germline CDR1 is MGHRA and CDR2 is YSYEKL. For the CDR3, the DNA is TGCGCCAGCAGCCTAGACAGACGGGACGCCCCCTATGGCTACACCTTC. This sequence encodes CASSLDRRDAPYGYTF.

This sequence joins TRBV7-2 and TRBJ2-7; no reliable D call. Germline CDR1 SGHTA, CDR2 FQGNSA. The CDR3 contains 14 residues. V was cut by 1 base and J by 7 bases, with 14 bases left in between. The CDR3 is CASSLDASFGEQYF. The CDR3 coding sequence is TGTGCCAGCAGCTTAGACGCATCCTTCGGTGAGCAGTACTTC.

This clonotype was found many times. The chain uses TRBV19 and TRBJ1-1, with a weak D call TRBD1 (6 bases). Germline CDR1 LNHDA, CDR2 SQIVND (reference sequence). This CDR3 is 13 amino acids long. V lost 11 bases and J 7 bases, leaving 20 bases between the germline ends. The DNA of the CDR3 is TGTGCCTCCAACAGGGCGGAGAGGAATGAAGCTTTCTTT. It encodes CASNRAERNEAFF.

V gene TRBV7-3 combines with J gene TRBJ2-7; D uncertain. The CDR3 has 13 amino acids. V lost 7 bases to trimming and J lost 1 base, with 11 bases between them. CDR1 and CDR2 (germline): SGHTA, FQGTGA. For the CDR3, the DNA is TGTGCCAGCAAACTGGAGTGGTCCTACGAGCAGTACTTC. It codes for CASKLEWSYEQYF.

This clonotype was detected only a few times. Relative to the germline gene, one junction end is altered; a read error may explain this. The chain is built from TRBV10-3 and TRBJ2-7; TRBD2 aligns across 13 bases. The germline V gene has CDR1 ENHRY and CDR2 SYGVKD. The CDR3 runs 16 residues. The CDR3 loop reads CASSYQGLAGAYEQYF. The CDR3 nucleotides are TGTGCCAGCAGTTACCAAGGACTAGCGGGAGCCTACGAGCAGTACTTC.

The chain is built from TRBV28 and TRBJ2-1, with D possibly being TRBD1 (6 bases). Trimming left V 6 bases short and J 6 bases short, with 9 bases between. CDR1 is MDHEN and CDR2 is SYDVKM in the germline V gene. This CDR3 region has 12 residues. CDR3 in DNA: TGTGCCAGCAGCTACAGGGCCAATGAGCAGTTCTTC. This gives the protein CASSYRANEQFF. Together with reference TRBV28 and TRBJ2-1, the CDR3 gives the full variable domain: DVKVTQSSRYLVKRTGEKVFLECVQDMDHENMFWYRQDPGLGLRLIYFSYDVKMKEKGDIPEGYSVSREKKERFSLILESASTNQTSMYLCASSYRANEQFFGPGTRLTVL.

This clonotype has at least ten counts. The rearrangement joins TRBV10-3 to TRBJ2-5; D gene uncertain. The CDR3 runs 13 residues. Germline CDR1 ENHRY, CDR2 SYGVKD. Trimming removed 2 bases at V and 10 bases at J, with 14 bases between. The CDR3 region is CAISERPETVQYF. In DNA form, the CDR3 reads TGTGCCATCAGTGAGAGGCCGGAGACGGTCCAGTACTTC.

This clonotype came up many times. The V gene is TRBV19, the J gene TRBJ2-1; no definite D call. CDR1 is LNHDA and CDR2 is SQIVND in the germline V gene (reference sequence). Trimming stripped 3 bases from V and 9 bases from J, with 9 bases between. CDR3 length: 12 residues. In nucleotides, the CDR3 is TGTGCCAGTAGTATCCTGCGAGGTGAGCAGTTCTTC. This codes for CASSILRGEQFF.

This clonotype was seen only a few times. The chain couples TRBV4-3 to TRBJ2-7, with D maybe TRBD1 (6 bases). This CDR3 is built from 14 residues. From germline, CDR1 is LGHNA and CDR2 YSLEER. The V gene lost 1 base and the J gene lost 2 bases, with 9 bases spanning the gap. The CDR3 sequence is CASSQVQGTYEQYF. As DNA, the CDR3 is TGCGCCAGCAGCCAAGTTCAGGGGACCTACGAGCAGTACTTC.

Of note for this clonotype: Since a much larger clone is just one base distant, this may be a read error. The gene calls are TRBV27 and TRBJ1-6; D not certain. The CDR3 spans 12 residues. V lost 6 bases, J lost 5 bases, and 5 bases lay in between. The V gene's germline CDR1 is MNHEY and CDR2 SMNVEV (reference sequence). CDR3 nucleotides: TGTGCCAGCAGGATTGATAATTCACCCCTCCACTTT. This encodes CASRIDNSPLHF.

The rearrangement joins TRBV4-1 to TRBJ1-2; tentatively, D is TRBD1 (6 bases). Germline V gene data show CDR1 as MGHRA and CDR2 as YSYEKL. This CDR3 is 16 amino acids long. The V and J ends lost 1 base and 5 bases respectively, with 17 bases between them. Written as DNA, the CDR3 is TGCGCCAGCAGCCAAGGGGGGGCAGGGTTAGATTATGGCTACACCTTC. Encoded protein: CASSQGGAGLDYGYTF.

The rearrangement links TRBV6-1 to TRBJ1-2; D remains ambiguous. Trimming removed 8 bases at V and 3 bases at J, with 16 bases between. Germline lookup yields CDR1 MNHNS and CDR2 SASEGT. There are 14 residues in the CDR3. For the CDR3, the DNA is TGTGCCAGCGTCTCCCACCGGGCGGACTATGGCTACACCTTC. This translates into CASVSHRADYGYTF.

The chain carries TRBV4-1 and TRBJ1-5; perhaps TRBD1 as D (5 bases). V lost 8 bases and J lost 9, with 20 bases in between. Germline V lookup: CDR1 MGHRA, CDR2 YSYEKL. The CDR3 is 14 amino acids. This chain's CDR3 is CASAQAPGRAPQHF. For the CDR3, the DNA is TGCGCCAGCGCCCAAGCCCCCGGCAGGGCGCCCCAGCATTTT.